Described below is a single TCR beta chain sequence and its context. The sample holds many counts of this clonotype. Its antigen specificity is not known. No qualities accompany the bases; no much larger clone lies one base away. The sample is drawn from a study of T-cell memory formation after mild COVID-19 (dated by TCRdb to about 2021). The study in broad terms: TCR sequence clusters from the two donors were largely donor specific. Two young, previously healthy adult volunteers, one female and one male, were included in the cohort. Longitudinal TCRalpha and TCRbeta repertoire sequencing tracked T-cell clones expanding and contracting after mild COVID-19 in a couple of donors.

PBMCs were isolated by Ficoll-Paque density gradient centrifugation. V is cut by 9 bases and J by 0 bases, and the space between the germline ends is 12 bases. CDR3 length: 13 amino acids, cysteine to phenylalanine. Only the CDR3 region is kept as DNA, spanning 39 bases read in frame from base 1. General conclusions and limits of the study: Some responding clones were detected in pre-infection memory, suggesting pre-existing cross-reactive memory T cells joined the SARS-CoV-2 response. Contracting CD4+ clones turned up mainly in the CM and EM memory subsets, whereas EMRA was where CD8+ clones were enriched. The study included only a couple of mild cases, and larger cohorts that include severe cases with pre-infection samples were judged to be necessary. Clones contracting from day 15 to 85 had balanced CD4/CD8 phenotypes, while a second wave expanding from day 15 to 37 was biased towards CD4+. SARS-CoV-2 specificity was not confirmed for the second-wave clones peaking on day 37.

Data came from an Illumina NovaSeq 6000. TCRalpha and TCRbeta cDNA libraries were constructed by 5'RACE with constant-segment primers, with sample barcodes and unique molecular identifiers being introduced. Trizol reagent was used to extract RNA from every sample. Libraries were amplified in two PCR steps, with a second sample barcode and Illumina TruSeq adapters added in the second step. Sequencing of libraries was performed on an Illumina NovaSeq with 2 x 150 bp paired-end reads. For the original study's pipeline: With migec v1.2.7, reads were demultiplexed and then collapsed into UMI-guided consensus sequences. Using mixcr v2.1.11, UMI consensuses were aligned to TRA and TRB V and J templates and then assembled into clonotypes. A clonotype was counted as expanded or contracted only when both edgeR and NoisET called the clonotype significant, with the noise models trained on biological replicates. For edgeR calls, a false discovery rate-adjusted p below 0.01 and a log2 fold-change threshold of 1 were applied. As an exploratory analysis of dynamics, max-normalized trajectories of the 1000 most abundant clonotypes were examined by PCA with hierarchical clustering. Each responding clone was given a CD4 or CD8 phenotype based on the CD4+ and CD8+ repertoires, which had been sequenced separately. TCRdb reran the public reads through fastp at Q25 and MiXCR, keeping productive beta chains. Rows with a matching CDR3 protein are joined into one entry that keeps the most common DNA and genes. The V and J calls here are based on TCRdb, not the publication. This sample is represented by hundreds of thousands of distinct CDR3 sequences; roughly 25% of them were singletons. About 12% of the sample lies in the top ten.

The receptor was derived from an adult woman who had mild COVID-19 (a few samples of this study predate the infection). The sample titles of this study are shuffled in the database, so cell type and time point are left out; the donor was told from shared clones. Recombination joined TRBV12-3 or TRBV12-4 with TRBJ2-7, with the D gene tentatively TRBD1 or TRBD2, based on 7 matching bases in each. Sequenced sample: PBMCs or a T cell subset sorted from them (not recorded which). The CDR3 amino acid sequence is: CARGEGASYEQYF. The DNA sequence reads TGTGCCAGGGGGGAGGGGGCCTCCTACGAGCAGTACTTC.